This T cell receptor (beta chain) is from a study of T cells in Graves' hyperthyroidism and ophthalmopathy. Broader study findings: From stable hyperthyroidism, ophthalmopathy was separated by a 13 V-J model.

Regarding this clonotype: Its antigen is not identified.

Researchers amplified the TCR beta CDR3 regions from RNA transcripts. HTBI primers were employed in a first-round RT-PCR of the TCR CDR3. One entry per CDR3 protein, called by TCRdb with MiXCR from the multiplex PCR reads. Among 600,000 to 750,000 distinct CDR3 sequences listed, 17% were seen once. V was clipped by 5 bases and J by 8 bases; unmatched bases: 9. The CDR3 sequence is 15 residues long. The germline CDR1 and CDR2 sequences are MDHEN and SYDVKM. Stable disease denoted Graves' hyperthyroidism without ophthalmopathy progression within 18 months. Investigators excluded patients with uncontrolled infection, other autoimmune disease, pregnancy or lactation.

Sequencing was performed on blood. The TCR sequence derives from a man aged 45-65 years with Graves' hyperthyroidism. This sequence joins TRBV28 and TRBJ2-1, with 10 bases fitting TRBD1. The CDR3, as DNA: TGTGCCAGCAGTCCCCCGGGACAGGGGTTCTATGAGCAGTTCTTC. Protein product: CASSPPGQGFYEQFF. Looking up the rest from reference TRBV28 and TRBJ2-1 gives the full variable domain: DVKVTQSSRYLVKRTGEKVFLECVQDMDHENMFWYRQDPGLGLRLIYFSYDVKMKEKGDIPEGYSVSREKKERFSLILESASTNQTSMYLCASSPPGQGFYEQFFGPGTRLTVL.